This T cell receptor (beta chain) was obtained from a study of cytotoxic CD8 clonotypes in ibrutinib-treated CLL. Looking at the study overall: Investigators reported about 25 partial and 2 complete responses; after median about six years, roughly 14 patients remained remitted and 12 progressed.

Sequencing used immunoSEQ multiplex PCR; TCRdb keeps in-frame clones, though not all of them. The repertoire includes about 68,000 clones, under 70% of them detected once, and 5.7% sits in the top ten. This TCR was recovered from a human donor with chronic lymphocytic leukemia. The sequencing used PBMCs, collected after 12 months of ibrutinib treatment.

CDR3 sequence reads: CASSVGLAGNEQFF. The CDR3 bases are TGTGCCAGCAGTGTTGGACTAGCGGGGAATGAGCAGTTCTTC. The chain carries TRBV6-1 and TRBJ2-1; 12 positions agree with TRBD2. Germline loops: CDR1 MNHNS, CDR2 SASEGT. V shed 4 bases, J shed 7 bases, and the junction held 2 bases outside the gene matches. The CDR3 extends over 14 amino acids.